The present T cell receptor (beta chain) was sequenced within a study of cytomegalovirus exposure and HLA in healthy donors. Researchers ran the PCR with 60 Vbeta and 13 Jbeta primers. Profiled with immunoSEQ multiplex PCR; TCRdb holds only in-frame clones, not every one. In the table there are over 80,000 clones, roughly 82% of which are singletons. The CDR3 totals 14 residues. Germline assignment: CDR1 ENHRY and CDR2 SYGVKD. Trimming at V came to 5 bases and at J to 4 bases, leaving 3 bases not matched to a gene. The sequence was obtained from a young man in good health and CMV-seropositive. The sequenced material came from PBMCs. The V gene is TRBV10-3, the J gene TRBJ1-1; 11 bases fit TRBD1. The CDR3 DNA follows: TGTGCCATCAGTTTAGGACAGGGGGCCACTGAAGCTTTCTTT. Translated, it gives CAISLGQGATEAFF.